These T cell receptor beta chains were read from a single sample in a study of cytomegalovirus exposure and HLA in healthy donors. Sequencing used immunoSEQ multiplex PCR; TCRdb keeps in-frame clones, though not all of them. The sample lists over 150,000 clones, more than 75% seen once, with approximately 1.5% in the top ten. The sequencing sample was made of PBMCs. The receptors were sampled from a girl aged 5-17 years in good health and CMV-seropositive. The CDR3 runs from the conserved cysteine through the conserved F or W. D genes are given only for firm matches. Some rows mark clone size as missing; the rest say once, few, many or name a class of expanded clone.

v_gene	abundance	d_gene	j_gene	CDR3aa	CDR3nt
TRBV7-9	NA	NA	TRBJ2-1	CASSSPHSYNEQFF	TGTGCCAGCAGCTCCCCGCACAGCTACAATGAGCAGTTCTTC
TRBV5-4	few	NA	TRBJ1-1	CASSLGGGRVSSEAFF	TGTGCCAGCAGCTTGGGGGGCGGGAGGGTTAGTTCTGAAGCTTTCTTT
TRBV11-2	NA	NA	TRBJ2-7	CASSPVFGGPSYEQYF	TGTGCCAGCAGCCCCGTTTTTGGAGGGCCCTCCTACGAGCAGTACTTC
TRBV28	NA	NA	TRBJ2-3	CASSFVSVADTQYF	TGTGCCAGCAGTTTCGTCTCAGTGGCAGATACGCAGTATTTT
TRBV5-1	once	TRBD1	TRBJ2-7	CASTPGTGISYEQYF	TGCGCCAGCACCCCCGGGACAGGCATCTCCTACGAGCAGTACTTC
TRBV5-3	NA	NA	TRBJ2-7	CARSLAGRAPYEQYF	TGTGCCAGAAGCTTGGCGGGCAGGGCCCCCTACGAGCAGTACTTC
TRBV6-6	NA	NA	TRBJ1-3	CASKQGSGNTIYF	TGTGCCAGCAAGCAGGGGAGTGGAAACACCATATATTTT
TRBV7-2	few	NA	TRBJ2-1	CASRGQSSYNEQFF	TGTGCCAGCCGAGGACAGAGCTCCTACAATGAGCAGTTCTTC
TRBV5-6	NA	NA	TRBJ2-7	CASSLVDTEQYF	TGTGCCAGCAGCTTGGTGGACACCGAGCAGTACTTC
TRBV30	NA	NA	TRBJ1-4	CAWSVLGEKLFF	TGTGCCTGGAGTGTACTCGGGGAAAAACTGTTTTTT
TRBV6-6	NA	NA	TRBJ1-1	CASSSTERHTEAFF	TGTGCCAGCAGTTCGACAGAGAGACACACTGAAGCTTTCTTT
TRBV30	NA	NA	TRBJ2-3	CAWSEGVMPTDTQYF	TGTGCCTGGAGTGAAGGAGTGATGCCCACAGATACGCAGTATTTT
TRBV10-1	once	TRBD1	TRBJ1-5	CASEGDRGHNQPQHF	TGCGCCAGCGAAGGGGACAGGGGTCACAATCAGCCCCAGCATTTT
TRBV29-1	NA	NA	TRBJ2-2	CSVERRGSTGELFF	TGCAGCGTTGAACGCAGGGGAAGCACCGGGGAGCTGTTTTTT
TRBV25-1	NA	NA	TRBJ2-3	CASSEPHWDGGITDTQYF	TGTGCCAGCAGTGAGCCCCACTGGGACGGGGGTATCACAGATACGCAGTATTTT
TRBV27	NA	NA	TRBJ2-1	CASSLGAPVVNEQFF	TGTGCCAGCAGTTTAGGGGCCCCGGTGGTCAATGAGCAGTTCTTC
TRBV5-1	NA	NA	TRBJ1-2	CASSLDRAVGYTF	TGCGCCAGCAGCTTGGACAGGGCGGTTGGCTACACCTTC
TRBV29-1	NA	TRBD2	TRBJ2-7	CSVEKGLAEQYF	TGCAGCGTTGAAAAGGGACTAGCCGAGCAGTACTTC
TRBV30	NA	NA	TRBJ2-7	CAWGDSSDEQYF	TGTGCCTGGGGCGACAGCTCTGACGAGCAGTACTTC
TRBV7-9	NA	TRBD2	TRBJ2-5	CASRRGLARETQYF	TGTGCCAGCCGACGCGGACTAGCCCGCGAGACCCAGTACTTC
TRBV7-9	NA	NA	TRBJ1-1	CASSRDTEAFF	TGTGCCAGCAGCAGAGACACTGAAGCTTTCTTT
TRBV6-4	NA	NA	TRBJ2-3	CASSESRYTDTQYF	TGTGCCAGCAGTGAAAGTCGGTACACAGATACGCAGTATTTT
TRBV2	NA	TRBD1	TRBJ1-5	CASSGDRILSGFGNQPQHF	TGTGCCAGCAGTGGGGACAGGATCCTTTCTGGTTTTGGCAATCAGCCCCAGCATTTT
TRBV9	once	TRBD2	TRBJ2-2	CASSAGGAGELFF	TGTGCCAGCAGCGCCGGGGGGGCCGGGGAGCTGTTTTTT
TRBV7-2	NA	NA	TRBJ1-1	CASSPQGADGAFF	TGTGCCAGCAGCCCCCAAGGAGCAGATGGGGCTTTCTTT
TRBV7-2	few	TRBD1	TRBJ1-4	CASSLAGTGMRNEKLFF	TGTGCCAGCAGCTTGGCCGGGACAGGGATGCGGAATGAAAAACTGTTTTTT
TRBV29-1	NA	TRBD1	TRBJ2-7	CSARTGGRTYEQYF	TGCAGCGCGAGGACAGGAGGCCGAACCTACGAGCAGTACTTC
TRBV27	NA	NA	TRBJ2-1	CASSSRRGTEYNEQFF	TGTGCCAGCAGTTCGCGCCGGGGAACTGAATACAATGAGCAGTTCTTC
TRBV6-1	NA	TRBD1	TRBJ1-4	CASMGRQGLNEKLFF	TGTGCCAGCATGGGGAGACAGGGACTTAATGAAAAACTGTTTTTT
TRBV4-2	NA	TRBD2	TRBJ2-2	CASSQEGLAGDEGELFF	TGTGCCAGCAGCCAAGAGGGACTAGCGGGAGATGAGGGGGAGCTGTTTTTT
TRBV29-1	NA	TRBD2	TRBJ2-5	CSVGGGVGSEETQYF	TGCAGCGTTGGTGGGGGGGTGGGGTCCGAAGAGACCCAGTACTTC
TRBV6-5	few	NA	TRBJ2-7	CASREGAYYEQYF	TGTGCCAGCAGGGAGGGGGCGTACTACGAGCAGTACTTC
TRBV9	NA	NA	TRBJ2-3	CASSVGGTDTQYF	TGTGCCAGCAGCGTAGGAGGGACAGATACGCAGTATTTT
TRBV11-2	NA	TRBD1	TRBJ2-3	CASETGGTDTQYF	TGTGCCTCAGAGACAGGGGGCACAGATACGCAGTATTTT
TRBV6-1	NA	NA	TRBJ2-2	CASSEVGVGNTGELFF	TGTGCCAGCAGTGAAGTCGGGGTGGGGAACACCGGGGAGCTGTTTTTT
TRBV5-1	NA	TRBD1	TRBJ2-3	CASSSTLGQGAADTQYF	TGCGCCAGCAGCTCGACTTTGGGACAGGGGGCAGCAGATACGCAGTATTTT
TRBV7-9	NA	TRBD1	TRBJ1-5	CASSRGTGFQPQHF	TGTGCCAGCAGTCGTGGGACAGGGTTCCAGCCCCAGCATTTT
TRBV18	NA	NA	TRBJ1-1	CASSATGLNTEAFF	TGTGCCAGCTCAGCGACAGGTTTGAACACTGAAGCTTTCTTT
TRBV4-3	NA	TRBD2	TRBJ2-2	CASSPGLVPGELFF	TGCGCCAGCAGCCCCGGACTAGTACCCGGGGAGCTGTTTTTT
TRBV4-1	NA	NA	TRBJ1-3	CASSQGGSYSGNTIYF	TGCGCCAGCAGCCAAGGCGGTTCTTACTCTGGAAACACCATATATTTT
TRBV7-9	NA	TRBD1	TRBJ2-1	CASRLLGGTGAYNEQFF	TGTGCCAGCAGATTACTCGGCGGGACAGGGGCTTACAATGAGCAGTTCTTC
TRBV7-6	NA	TRBD1	TRBJ2-2	CASSLGTGGSGELFF	TGTGCCAGCAGCTTAGGGACAGGGGGTTCCGGGGAGCTGTTTTTT
TRBV5-1	NA	TRBD2	TRBJ2-7	CASSLGTSGRVAVQYF	TGCGCCAGCAGCTTGGGGACTAGCGGGAGGGTTGCGGTGCAGTACTTC
TRBV11-2	few	TRBD1	TRBJ2-7	CASSPDRAPTKQYF	TGTGCCAGCAGCCCGGACAGGGCCCCTACGAAGCAGTACTTC
TRBV19	NA	NA	TRBJ1-2	CASSIDPLFYGYTF	TGTGCCAGTAGTATAGATCCACTGTTCTATGGCTACACCTTC
TRBV7-9	NA	NA	TRBJ1-1	CASSLALNTEAFF	TGTGCCAGCAGCTTAGCACTAAACACTGAAGCTTTCTTT
TRBV5-8	NA	NA	TRBJ1-1	CASSLFAGRTEAFF	TGTGCCAGCAGCTTGTTTGCGGGGAGGACTGAAGCTTTCTTT
TRBV9	NA	NA	TRBJ2-5	CASSSTDGKTQYF	TGTGCCAGCAGCTCCACGGACGGGAAGACCCAGTACTTC
TRBV2	NA	TRBD1	TRBJ1-1	CASSEDKGTGLNTEAFF	TGTGCCAGCAGTGAAGATAAGGGGACAGGGTTGAACACTGAAGCTTTCTTT
TRBV7-2	NA	TRBD2	TRBJ2-5	CASSTGLAGEKTQYF	TGTGCCAGCAGCACGGGACTAGCGGGGGAGAAGACCCAGTACTTC